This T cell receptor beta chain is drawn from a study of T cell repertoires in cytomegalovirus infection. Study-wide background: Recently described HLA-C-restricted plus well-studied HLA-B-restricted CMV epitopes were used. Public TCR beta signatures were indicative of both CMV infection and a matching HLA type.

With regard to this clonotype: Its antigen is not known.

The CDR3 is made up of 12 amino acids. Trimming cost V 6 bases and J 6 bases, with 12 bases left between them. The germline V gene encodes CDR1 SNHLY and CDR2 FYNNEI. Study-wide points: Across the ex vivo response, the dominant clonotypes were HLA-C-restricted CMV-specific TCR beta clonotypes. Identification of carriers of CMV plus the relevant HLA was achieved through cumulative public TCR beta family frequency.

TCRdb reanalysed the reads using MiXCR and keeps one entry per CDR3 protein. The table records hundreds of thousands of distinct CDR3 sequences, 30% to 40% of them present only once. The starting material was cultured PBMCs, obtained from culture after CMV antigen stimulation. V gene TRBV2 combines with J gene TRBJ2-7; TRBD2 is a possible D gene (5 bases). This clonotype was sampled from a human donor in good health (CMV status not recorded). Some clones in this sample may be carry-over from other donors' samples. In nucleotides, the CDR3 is TGTGCCAGCAGCGTAACTAGAGGCGAGCAGTACTTC. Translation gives CASSVTRGEQYF.